One and the same sample provided the 23 T cell receptor beta chains below, sequenced in a study of cytomegalovirus exposure and HLA in healthy donors. Both 60 Vbeta primers and 13 Jbeta primers went into the PCR. Method: immunoSEQ multiplex PCR; TCRdb's copy keeps in-frame clones and lacks some. The sample lists some 130,000 clones, roughly 82% occurring once. The sequencing sample was made of PBMCs. The receptors stem from a man aged 25 to 40 in good health and CMV-seronegative.

This clone was picked up a small number of times. The J gene is TRBJ2-3, the V gene TRBV5-4, with 8 bases that match TRBD2. The V and J ends lost 1 base and 2 bases, in that order; junction bases with no gene match: 6. CDR1 and CDR2 (germline): SGHNT, YYREEE (reference sequence). CDR3 length equals 16 residues. CDR3 loop: CASSLRASGSTDTQYF. The CDR3 nucleotides read TGTGCCAGCAGCTTGAGGGCTAGCGGGTCCACAGATACGCAGTATTTT.

The J gene is TRBJ2-1, the V gene TRBV28, with D possibly being TRBD2 (5 bases). With 6 bases removed from V and 6 bases from J, the gap between germline ends came to 12 bases. The CDR3 runs 13 residues. CDR1 is MDHEN and CDR2 is SYDVKM in the germline V gene. CDR3 nucleotide sequence: TGTGCCAGCAGGTGGGCCAGCGGCAATGAGCAGTTCTTC. Protein sequence: CASRWASGNEQFF. Complete variable domain (other parts from reference TRBV28 and TRBJ2-1): DVKVTQSSRYLVKRTGEKVFLECVQDMDHENMFWYRQDPGLGLRLIYFSYDVKMKEKGDIPEGYSVSREKKERFSLILESASTNQTSMYLCASRWASGNEQFFGPGTRLTVL.

Only a few counts were recorded for this clone. The chain couples TRBV6-6 to TRBJ1-1; unclear D gene. Germline V gene data show CDR1 as MNHNY and CDR2 as SVGAGI (reference sequence). Deletions cut 2 bases from V and 2 bases from J, with 9 bases between. There are 14 residues in the CDR3. The CDR3 reads CASSYTAGNTEAFF. CDR3 nucleotides: TGTGCCAGCAGTTACACGGCAGGAAACACTGAAGCTTTCTTT.

The chain uses TRBV9 and TRBJ1-2; D is ambiguous. The germline gives CDR1 SGDLS, CDR2 YYNGEE. This CDR3 spans 13 amino acids. Trimming stripped 0 bases from V and 6 bases from J, with 9 bases between. The CDR3 reads CASSVDRGDGYTF. Written as DNA, the CDR3 is TGTGCCAGCAGCGTAGATCGGGGAGATGGCTACACCTTC.

This clone was detected a few times. V and J are TRBV20-1 and TRBJ2-1, with D possibly being TRBD1 (5 bases). CDR1 is DFQATT and CDR2 is SNEGSKA in the germline V gene (reference sequence). V lost 4 bases and J 4 bases, leaving 5 bases between the germline ends. This CDR3 region has 11 residues. The chain's CDR3 is CSAKGYNEQFF. The CDR3 DNA is TGCAGTGCTAAGGGGTACAATGAGCAGTTCTTC.

This clone showed up just once. CDR3 protein: CASSQGGRRAGNTIYF. CDR3 in DNA: TGTGCCAGCAGCCAGGGGGGCAGAAGAGCTGGAAACACCATATATTTT. The gene calls are TRBV7-2 and TRBJ1-3; 7 bases are a match to TRBD1. Trimming at V came to 5 bases and at J to 2 bases, leaving 9 bases not matched to a gene. The CDR3 runs to 16 residues. The germline CDR1 and CDR2 sequences are SGHTA and FQGNSA.

This chain uses TRBV4-1 with TRBJ1-6; 7 bases fit TRBD1. The V segment lost 4 bases and the J segment 9 bases; nucleotides outside the gene matches: 9. The CDR3 is made up of 15 amino acids. Germline V gives CDR1 MGHRA, CDR2 YSYEKL. The CDR3 loop reads CASSPNRGNPSPLHF. In nucleotides, the CDR3 is TGCGCCAGCAGCCCAAACAGGGGAAACCCTTCACCCCTCCACTTT.

The chain recombines TRBV27 with TRBJ2-1, with 7 bases that match TRBD2. V trimming: 7 bases; J trimming: 4 bases; junction bases outside the gene matches: 7. CDR3 size: 14 residues. Germline V lookup: CDR1 MNHEY, CDR2 SMNVEV (reference sequence). CDR3: CASKAGVSYNEQFF. CDR3 DNA: TGTGCCAGCAAGGCGGGGGTTTCTTACAATGAGCAGTTCTTC.

This chain uses TRBV7-9 with TRBJ2-7; 8 positions match TRBD2. The V and J ends lost 1 base and 6 bases, in that order; junction bases with no gene match: 5. CDR1 and CDR2 (germline): SEHNR, FQNEAQ (reference sequence). The CDR3 totals 14 residues. CDR3 sequence (DNA): TGTGCCAGCAGCTTAGGAACGGGAGGGCTCGAGCAGTACTTC. This encodes CASSLGTGGLEQYF.

The chain employs TRBV28 and TRBJ1-6, with unresolved D. Trimming pared 2 bases from V and 9 bases from J, leaving 8 bases between. Germline CDR1 and CDR2: MDHEN and SYDVKM. CDR3 size: 13 residues. The CDR3 bases are TGTGCCAGCAGTTTACCACATCGTTCACCCCTCCACTTT. This translates into CASSLPHRSPLHF.

This rearrangement joins TRBV30 to TRBJ1-2; TRBD1 aligns across 9 bases. Germline lookup yields CDR1 GTSNPN and CDR2 SVGIG (reference sequence). This CDR3 has 13 residues. V lost 4 bases and J lost 6; bases outside the gene matches: 6. CDR3 in amino acids: CAWTLGQGNGYTF. CDR3 DNA: TGTGCCTGGACCCTAGGACAGGGGAATGGCTACACCTTC.

This chain joins TRBV11-2 and TRBJ2-1, with TRBD2 as a possible D gene (5 bases). The V gene lost 0 bases and the J gene lost 9 bases, with 15 bases spanning the gap. The germline V gene encodes CDR1 SGHAT and CDR2 FQNNGV. This CDR3 is 15 amino acids long. CDR3 sequence (DNA): TGTGCCAGCAGCTTAGATGCTAGCTCGATCAGTGAGCAGTTCTTC. Encoded protein: CASSLDASSISEQFF.

V is TRBV5-1 and J is TRBJ2-1; 8 bases are shared with TRBD2. Germline V gene sequence: CDR1 SGHRS, CDR2 YFSETQ. Trimming at V came to 4 bases and at J to 15 bases, leaving 21 bases not matched to a gene. The CDR3 extends over 16 amino acids. CDR3 region: CASSLTGTRDLRAGFF. The CDR3 DNA is TGCGCCAGCAGCCTAACCGGGACTAGGGATCTGAGAGCAGGGTTCTTC.

In DNA, the CDR3 is TGTGCCAGCTCTTTTGGGAGGATATACGAAAAACTGTTTTTT. Encoded protein: CASSFGRIYEKLFF. This sequence joins TRBV2 and TRBJ1-4; D ambiguous. Between the trimmed V and J ends, which lost 8 bases and 8 bases, there was a span of 18 bases. CDR3 length: 14 residues. Germline values: CDR1 SNHLY, CDR2 FYNNEI.

This clone was recorded only once. As DNA, the CDR3 is TGTGCCAGCAGGCCTTACAGGGGGCCCAAAAACATTCAGTACTTC. Its protein is CASRPYRGPKNIQYF. This chain joins TRBV11-2 and TRBJ2-4, with 9 bases that match TRBD1. Losses at the gene ends were 6 bases for V and 2 bases for J; bases not matched to a gene: 5. The CDR3 sequence is 15 residues long. Germline V gene sequence: CDR1 SGHAT, CDR2 FQNNGV.

This chain links TRBV19 with TRBJ2-3; D ambiguous. Between the trimmed V and J ends, which lost 4 bases and 10 bases, there was a span of 18 bases. This CDR3 region has 14 residues. Germline V gene lookup returns CDR1 LNHDA and CDR2 SQIVND (reference sequence). This chain's CDR3 is CASSSPLLRSPQYF. The CDR3 nucleotides read TGTGCCAGTAGTAGCCCCCTTCTCAGGTCCCCGCAGTATTTT.

The chain carries TRBV9 and TRBJ2-5; TRBD2 matches 8 bases. Germline V lookup: CDR1 SGDLS, CDR2 YYNGEE. The CDR3 is made up of 15 amino acids. J gave up 5 bases and V 6 bases, and 12 bases lay outside the gene matches. CDR3 region: CASTNGIAGSETQYF. The DNA for the CDR3 is TGTGCCAGCACCAATGGAATAGCGGGGAGTGAGACCCAGTACTTC.

V usage is TRBV30 and J usage is TRBJ1-4, with D possibly TRBD1 on 5 matching bases. The V gene's germline CDR1 is GTSNPN and CDR2 SVGIG (reference sequence). Trimming stripped 7 bases from V and 3 bases from J, with 15 bases between. This CDR3 spans 14 amino acids. The CDR3 is CASARGGPNEKLFF. The CDR3 bases are TGTGCCTCCGCGCGGGGCGGACCTAATGAAAAACTGTTTTTT.

This CDR3 is CASSDILVSEQYF. CDR3 DNA sequence: TGCGCCAGCAGTGACATCCTTGTCAGCGAGCAGTACTTC. The chain has TRBV5-1 and TRBJ2-7; D remains unclear. Germline CDR1 reads SGHRS; CDR2 reads YFSETQ. With 5 bases removed from V and 6 bases from J, the gap between germline ends came to 15 bases. This CDR3 spans 13 amino acids.

This chain connects TRBV5-4 to TRBJ2-2, with D unclear. V lost 9 bases to trimming and J lost 0 bases, with 12 bases between them. The CDR3 extends over 14 amino acids. The germline V gene has CDR1 SGHNT and CDR2 YYREEE (reference sequence). The CDR3 DNA is TGTGCCACTAAGACATCCTCGAACACCGGGGAGCTGTTTTTT. Translated, it gives CATKTSSNTGELFF.

The gene calls are TRBV25-1 and TRBJ1-1; the match to TRBD1 covers 7 bases. V trimming: 1 base; J trimming: 1 base; junction bases outside the gene matches: 9. The V gene's germline CDR1 is MGHDK and CDR2 SYGVNS. The CDR3 is 17 amino acids. CDR3 nucleotides: TGTGCCAGCAGTGAATTAAGGAAGGGGGCGACGAACACTGAAGCTTTCTTT. Its protein product is CASSELRKGATNTEAFF.

The chain uses TRBV6-6 and TRBJ2-3, with 9 positions matching TRBD2. This CDR3 spans 14 amino acids. Losses at the gene ends were 9 bases for V and 0 bases for J; bases not matched to a gene: 4. CDR1 MNHNY and CDR2 SVGAGI come from the germline V gene (reference sequence). CDR3 protein: CASKRGDSTDTQYF. The DNA for the CDR3 is TGTGCCAGTAAGCGGGGGGATAGCACAGATACGCAGTATTTT.

The chain couples TRBV9 to TRBJ2-1; D possibly corresponds to TRBD2 (5 bases). CDR1 is SGDLS and CDR2 is YYNGEE in the germline V gene. The length of the CDR3 is 12 residues. Trimming took off 2 bases at V and 9 bases at J, with 9 bases between the two ends. In DNA form, the CDR3 reads TGTGCCAGCAGCGTCTCGGGAACTGAGCAGTTCTTC. Amino acids: CASSVSGTEQFF.